Listed below are T cell receptor beta chains from one sample, sequenced in a study of T-cell reconstitution after alpha-beta-depleted transplantation in children. TCRdb ran MiXCR on the PCR reads and lists one entry per CDR3 protein. The top ten hold 25% to 30% of the sample, which has around 200,000 distinct CDR3 sequences, approximately 11% seen once. The sample was PBMCs, taken before TCRalphabeta/CD19-depleted stem cell transplant. The receptors were gathered from a child less than two years old with acute myeloid leukemia, due to receive a stem cell transplant. Both conserved end residues are part of each CDR3. The D gene is left open where the match is weak. Clone size is not always given. Where it is, it says once, few, many or a class for expanded clones.

size	V	D	J	DNA	CDR3
-	TRBV7-8	-	TRBJ1-6	TGTGCCAGCAGCCCCGGACAGAGCTCCTATAATTCACCCCTCCACTTT	CASSPGQSSYNSPLHF
many	TRBV20-1	-	TRBJ1-1	TGCAGTGCTAGAAGGACAACTGAAGCTTTCTTT	CSARRTTEAFF
many	TRBV3-1	-	TRBJ1-2	TGTGCCAGCAGCCCGGGGCGGAACTATGGCTACACCTTC	CASSPGRNYGYTF
many	TRBV5-1	TRBD1	TRBJ2-3	TGCGCCAGCAGCCCTGACAGGGGGCAGACAGATACGCAGTATTTT	CASSPDRGQTDTQYF
many	TRBV7-2	TRBD2	TRBJ2-2	TGTGCCAGCAGCTTGGGACTAGCAGGGATCGGGGAGCTGTTTTTT	CASSLGLAGIGELFF
-	TRBV7-6	TRBD2	TRBJ2-2	TGTGCCAGCAGCTTGAGCGGGGGGGCCATCGGGGAGCTGTTTTTT	CASSLSGGAIGELFF
many	TRBV5-1	TRBD1	TRBJ1-5	TGCGCCAGCAGTCCCGAACCCGGGACAGGGACTAGCAATCAGCCCCAGCATTTT	CASSPEPGTGTSNQPQHF
-	TRBV24-1	TRBD1	TRBJ1-1	TGTGCCACCAGTGACTCCGGACAGGGGAGGTACACTGAAGCTTTCTTT	CATSDSGQGRYTEAFF
many	TRBV11-2	TRBD1	TRBJ1-2	TGTGCCAGCAGCAAACAGACAGGGGACGGCTACACCTTC	CASSKQTGDGYTF
many	TRBV5-1	-	TRBJ2-2	TGCGCCAGCAGCCCCGACGGGGGTTTCACCGGGGAGCTGTTTTTT	CASSPDGGFTGELFF
many	TRBV7-9	TRBD1	TRBJ1-1	TGTGCCAGCAGCTTCGCAGGACAGGGGACTGAAGCTTTCTTT	CASSFAGQGTEAFF
once	TRBV5-1	-	TRBJ2-7	TGCGCCAGCAGAACCGGGACTGAGGGATACGAGCAGTACTTC	CASRTGTEGYEQYF
many	TRBV20-1	-	TRBJ2-3	TGCAGTGCTAGAGATCTAGGGGGAATCACAGATACGCAGTATTTT	CSARDLGGITDTQYF
many	TRBV16	-	TRBJ1-3	TGTGCCAGCAGCCAAGCCCATACCGGCAGGGTCTTTGGAAACACCATATATTTT	CASSQAHTGRVFGNTIYF
many	TRBV6-5	TRBD1	TRBJ1-2	TGTGCCAGCAGCCCCAACCGGAACAGGGGGCTGGTGTCTGGCTACACCTTC	CASSPNRNRGLVSGYTF
few	TRBV7-9	-	TRBJ1-3	TGTGCCAGCAAAATCGACTCTGGAAACACCATATATTTT	CASKIDSGNTIYF
-	TRBV21-1	-	TRBJ1-5	TGTGCCAGCAGCAATTCGTGGCGGACGTGCTGTCAGCCCCAGCATTTT	CASSNSWRTCCQPQHF
many	TRBV18	-	TRBJ2-1	TGTGCCAGCTCACCACGGGCCCGGGACAATGAGCAGTTCTTC	CASSPRARDNEQFF
-	TRBV6-5	-	TRBJ2-5	TGTGCCAGCAGTTTTGGTCAGGGTTACCAAGAGACCCAGTACTTC	CASSFGQGYQETQYF
many	TRBV6-5	TRBD2	TRBJ2-7	TGTGCCAGCAGTTCAAATATAGCGGGAGGGGGCTCCTACGAGCAGTACTTC	CASSSNIAGGGSYEQYF
-	TRBV10-3	-	TRBJ1-2	TGTGCCATCAGTTTTAAATCCGGGGAAACCTATGGCTACACCTTC	CAISFKSGETYGYTF
-	TRBV11-2	-	TRBJ2-7	TGTGCCAGCAGCTACAAGATTCGGGAAAAACCCTCCTACGAGCAGTACTTC	CASSYKIREKPSYEQYF
many	TRBV5-1	-	TRBJ1-4	TGCGCCAGCAGCTTGGCGGCCACGCCGCAGGAAAAACTGTTTTTT	CASSLAATPQEKLFF
-	TRBV11-2	-	TRBJ2-7	TGTGCCAGCAGCCCCCCGACAGGCTACGAGCAGTACTTC	CASSPPTGYEQYF
many	TRBV21-1	-	TRBJ2-7	TGTGCCAGCAGCAAAGCGGAAAGAGGGGGACAGGGCGACGAGCAGTACTTC	CASSKAERGGQGDEQYF
many	TRBV5-1	-	TRBJ1-2	TGCGCCAGCAGCTTTACCGACAGCAAAAACTATGGCTACACCTTC	CASSFTDSKNYGYTF
many	TRBV25-1	-	TRBJ2-7	TGTGCCAGCAGTGGGTACAGGGAAAGGAGCTACGAGCAGTACTTC	CASSGYRERSYEQYF
many	TRBV20-1	TRBD2	TRBJ2-1	TGCAGTGCTAGCCTAGCGGGAGGTCGCTCCTACAATGAGCAGTTCTTC	CSASLAGGRSYNEQFF
many	TRBV2	TRBD2	TRBJ2-7	TGTGCCAGCAGTGGGATTAGCGGGGGCCTGGGGGAGCAGTACTTC	CASSGISGGLGEQYF
few	TRBV20-1	TRBD1	TRBJ1-1	TGCAGTGCTTCCCAGGGGGCTGGAAACACTGAAGCTTTCTTT	CSASQGAGNTEAFF
many	TRBV7-9	TRBD1	TRBJ1-5	TGTGCCAGCAGCCCTGACAGGGATAATCAGCCCCAGCATTTT	CASSPDRDNQPQHF
-	TRBV7-9	-	TRBJ2-1	TGTGCCAGCAGCTTAGAAGAGTTCAATGAGCAGTTCTTC	CASSLEEFNEQFF
many	TRBV20-1	TRBD1	TRBJ1-5	TGCAGTGCTAGGGAGGAAGGGACAGTTTTTTTTGGGCAGCCCCAGCATTTT	CSAREEGTVFFGQPQHF
many	TRBV12-3/TRBV12-4	TRBD1	TRBJ1-1	TGTGCCAGCCGGACGGACAGGGCTGGAGCTTTCTTT	CASRTDRAGAFF
many	TRBV2	-	TRBJ2-4	TGTGCCAGCAGTGACAGGGACGCGGCCAAAAACATTCAGTACTTC	CASSDRDAAKNIQYF
many	TRBV20-1	-	TRBJ2-7	TGCAGTGCTAGAGATGGGGGGACAGCCTACGAGCAGTACTTC	CSARDGGTAYEQYF
many	TRBV14	TRBD1	TRBJ2-7	TGTGCCAGCAGCCAAGAGGGACAGGGGGCTGGGGAGCAGTACTTC	CASSQEGQGAGEQYF
many	TRBV18	TRBD2	TRBJ2-7	TGTGCCAGCTCACCCATACTAGCGGGAGGCCACGAGCAGTACTTC	CASSPILAGGHEQYF
-	TRBV5-1	TRBD2	TRBJ2-5	TGCGCCAGCAGCTCCTCGGGGGGGTTCCAAGAGACCCAGTACTTC	CASSSSGGFQETQYF
many	TRBV28	TRBD1	TRBJ2-3	TGTGCCAGCAGTTTAGAAATTATGACAGGGCTGAGGACAGATACGCAGTATTTT	CASSLEIMTGLRTDTQYF